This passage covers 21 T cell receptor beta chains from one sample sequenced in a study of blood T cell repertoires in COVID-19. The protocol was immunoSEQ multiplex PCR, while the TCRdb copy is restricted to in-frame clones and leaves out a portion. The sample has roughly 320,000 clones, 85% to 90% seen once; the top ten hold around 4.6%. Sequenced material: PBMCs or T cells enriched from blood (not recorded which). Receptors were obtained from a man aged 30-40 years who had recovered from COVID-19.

CDR3 nucleotides: TGCGCCAGCAGTGGACGGACAGGGGGCTACGAGCAGTACTTC. Translated, it gives CASSGRTGGYEQYF. V is TRBV10-1 and J is TRBJ2-7; 10 nucleotides line up with TRBD1. The length of the CDR3 is 14 residues. The germline gives CDR1 WNHNN, CDR2 SYGVQD (reference sequence). J was trimmed by 3 bases and V by 4 bases; bases with no gene match: 3.

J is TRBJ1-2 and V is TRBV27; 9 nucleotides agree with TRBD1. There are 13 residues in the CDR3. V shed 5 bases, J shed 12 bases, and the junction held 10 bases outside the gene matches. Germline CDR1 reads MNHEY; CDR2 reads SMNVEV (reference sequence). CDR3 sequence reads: CASSLPLDRGNTF. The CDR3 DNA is TGTGCCAGCAGTCTGCCACTGGACAGGGGAAACACCTTC.

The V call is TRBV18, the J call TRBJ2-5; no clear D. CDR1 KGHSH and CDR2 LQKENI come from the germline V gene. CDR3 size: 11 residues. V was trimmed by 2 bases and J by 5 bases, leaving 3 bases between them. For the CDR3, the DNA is TGTGCCAGCTCACCATCGGAGACCCAGTACTTC. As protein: CASSPSETQYF. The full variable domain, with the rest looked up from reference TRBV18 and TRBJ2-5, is NAGVMQNPRHLVRRRGQEARLRCSPMKGHSHVYWYRQLPEEGLKFMVYLQKENIIDESGMPKERFSAEFPKEGPSILRIQQVVRGDSAAYFCASSPSETQYFGPGTRLLVL.

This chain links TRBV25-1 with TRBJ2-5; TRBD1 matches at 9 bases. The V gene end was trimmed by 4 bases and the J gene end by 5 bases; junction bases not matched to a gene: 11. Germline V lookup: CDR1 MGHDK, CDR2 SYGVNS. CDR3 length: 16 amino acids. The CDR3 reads CASSAPPDRGDETQYF. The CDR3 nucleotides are TGTGCCAGCAGTGCCCCCCCGGACAGGGGTGACGAGACCCAGTACTTC.

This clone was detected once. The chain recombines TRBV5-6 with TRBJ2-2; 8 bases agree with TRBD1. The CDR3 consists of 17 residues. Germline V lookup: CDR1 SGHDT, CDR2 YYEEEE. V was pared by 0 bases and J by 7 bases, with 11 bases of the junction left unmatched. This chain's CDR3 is CASSLGSVRGLVGELFF. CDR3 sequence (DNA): TGTGCCAGCAGCTTGGGGAGCGTCAGGGGGCTGGTCGGGGAGCTGTTTTTT.

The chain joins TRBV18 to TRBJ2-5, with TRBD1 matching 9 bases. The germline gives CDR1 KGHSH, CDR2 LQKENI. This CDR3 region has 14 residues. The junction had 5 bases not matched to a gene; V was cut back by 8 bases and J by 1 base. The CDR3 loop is CASRTGDSQETQYF. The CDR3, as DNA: TGTGCCAGCCGGACAGGGGACTCCCAAGAGACCCAGTACTTC.

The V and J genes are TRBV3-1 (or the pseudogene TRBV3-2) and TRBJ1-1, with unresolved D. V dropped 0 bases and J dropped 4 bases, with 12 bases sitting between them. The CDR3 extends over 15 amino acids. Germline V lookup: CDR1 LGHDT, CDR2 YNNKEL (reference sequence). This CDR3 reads CASSQDLRALTEAFF. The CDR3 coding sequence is TGTGCCAGCAGCCAAGATCTGCGGGCGCTCACTGAAGCTTTCTTT.

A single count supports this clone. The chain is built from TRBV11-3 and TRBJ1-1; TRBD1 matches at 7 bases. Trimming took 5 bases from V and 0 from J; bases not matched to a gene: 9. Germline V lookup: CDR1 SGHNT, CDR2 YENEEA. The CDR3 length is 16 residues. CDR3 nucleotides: TGTGCCAGCAGCCATACCCCTGGGACAGTGAACACTGAAGCTTTCTTT. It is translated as CASSHTPGTVNTEAFF. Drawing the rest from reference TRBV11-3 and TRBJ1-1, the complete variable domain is EAGVVQSPRYKIIEKKQPVAFWCNPISGHNTLYWYLQNLGQGPELLIRYENEEAVDDSQLPKDRFSAERLKGVDSTLKIQPAELGDSAVYLCASSHTPGTVNTEAFFGQGTRLTVV.

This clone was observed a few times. CDR3 residues: CASSSGTGEDEQYF. The DNA for the CDR3 is TGTGCCAGCAGTTCTGGGACAGGGGAAGACGAGCAGTACTTC. The chain employs TRBV11-3 and TRBJ2-7, with 10 bases identical to TRBD1. The germline CDR1 and CDR2 sequences are SGHNT and YENEEA. The trim removed 6 bases at V and 5 bases at J, leaving 7 bases unmatched. There are 14 residues in the CDR3. The variable domain in full, with the rest retrieved from reference TRBV11-3 and TRBJ2-7, is EAGVVQSPRYKIIEKKQPVAFWCNPISGHNTLYWYLQNLGQGPELLIRYENEEAVDDSQLPKDRFSAERLKGVDSTLKIQPAELGDSAVYLCASSSGTGEDEQYFGPGTRLTVT.

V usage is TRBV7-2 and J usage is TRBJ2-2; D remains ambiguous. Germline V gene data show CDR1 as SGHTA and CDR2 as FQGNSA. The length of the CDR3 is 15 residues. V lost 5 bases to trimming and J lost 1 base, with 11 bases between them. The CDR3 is CASSLRALNTGELFF. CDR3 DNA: TGTGCCAGCAGCCTAAGAGCACTGAACACCGGGGAGCTGTTTTTT.

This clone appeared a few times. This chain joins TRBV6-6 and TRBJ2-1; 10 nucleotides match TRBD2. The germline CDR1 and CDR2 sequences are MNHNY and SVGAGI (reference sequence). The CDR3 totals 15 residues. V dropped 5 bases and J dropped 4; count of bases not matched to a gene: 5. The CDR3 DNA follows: TGTGCCAGCAGTACAAAGCGGGGGGGTTACAATGAGCAGTTCTTC. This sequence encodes CASSTKRGGYNEQFF.

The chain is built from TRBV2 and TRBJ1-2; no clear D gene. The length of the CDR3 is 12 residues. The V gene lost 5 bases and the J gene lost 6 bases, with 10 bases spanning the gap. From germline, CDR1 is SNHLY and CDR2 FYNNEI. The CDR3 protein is CASSRDTDGYTF. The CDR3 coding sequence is TGTGCCAGCAGTCGAGACACCGATGGCTACACCTTC.

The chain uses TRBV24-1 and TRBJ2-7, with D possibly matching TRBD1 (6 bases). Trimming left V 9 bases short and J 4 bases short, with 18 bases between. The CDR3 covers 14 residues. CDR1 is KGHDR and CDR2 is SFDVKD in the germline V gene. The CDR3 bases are TGTGCCACCCCCGCGCCTGGGACAAGTTACGAGCAGTACTTC. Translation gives CATPAPGTSYEQYF.

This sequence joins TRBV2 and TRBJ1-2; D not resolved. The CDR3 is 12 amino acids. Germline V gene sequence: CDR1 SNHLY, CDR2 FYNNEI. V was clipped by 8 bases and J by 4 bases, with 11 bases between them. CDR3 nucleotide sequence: TGTGCCAGCTTGGTGCCTAGCTATGGCTACACCTTC. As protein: CASLVPSYGYTF.

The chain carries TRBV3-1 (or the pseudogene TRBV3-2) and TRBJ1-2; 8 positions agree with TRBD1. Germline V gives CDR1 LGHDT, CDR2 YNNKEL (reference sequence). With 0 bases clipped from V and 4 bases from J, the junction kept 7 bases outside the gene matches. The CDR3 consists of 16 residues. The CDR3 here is CASSQEDREQAYGYTF. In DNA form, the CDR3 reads TGTGCCAGCAGCCAAGAGGACAGGGAGCAAGCCTATGGCTACACCTTC.

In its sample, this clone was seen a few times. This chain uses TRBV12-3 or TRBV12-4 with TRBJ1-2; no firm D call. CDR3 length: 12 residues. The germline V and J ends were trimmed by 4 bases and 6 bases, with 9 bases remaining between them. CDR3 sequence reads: CASSSEGNGYTF. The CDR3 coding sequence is TGTGCCAGCAGTTCTGAGGGAAATGGCTACACCTTC.

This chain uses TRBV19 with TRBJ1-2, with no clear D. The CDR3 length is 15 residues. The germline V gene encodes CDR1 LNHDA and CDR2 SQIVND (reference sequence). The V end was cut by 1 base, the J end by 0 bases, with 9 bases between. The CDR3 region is CASSIVNRANYGYTF. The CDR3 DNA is TGTGCCAGTAGTATAGTTAACCGAGCTAACTATGGCTACACCTTC.

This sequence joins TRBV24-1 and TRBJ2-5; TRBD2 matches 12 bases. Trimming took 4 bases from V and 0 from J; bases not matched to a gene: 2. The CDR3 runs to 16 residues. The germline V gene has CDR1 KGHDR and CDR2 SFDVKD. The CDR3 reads CATSETSGGYQETQYF. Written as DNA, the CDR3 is TGTGCCACCAGTGAAACTAGCGGGGGGTACCAAGAGACCCAGTACTTC.

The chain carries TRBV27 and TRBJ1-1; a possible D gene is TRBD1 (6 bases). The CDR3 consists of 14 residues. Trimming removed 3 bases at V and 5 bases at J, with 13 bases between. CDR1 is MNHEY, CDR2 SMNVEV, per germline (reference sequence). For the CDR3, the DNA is TGTGCCAGCAGTTTCGGCAGGGGTCTTACTGAAGCTTTCTTT. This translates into CASSFGRGLTEAFF.

The CDR3 sequence: CASSRRQGLSMNTEAFF. As DNA, the CDR3 is TGTGCCAGCAGCCGCAGACAGGGTTTATCCATGAACACTGAAGCTTTCTTT. The J gene is TRBJ1-1, the V gene TRBV28; 7 positions match TRBD1. Germline lookup yields CDR1 MDHEN and CDR2 SYDVKM. The CDR3 runs to 17 residues. V dropped 6 bases and J dropped 0; count of bases not matched to a gene: 13. The full variable domain, completed using reference TRBV28 and TRBJ1-1, is DVKVTQSSRYLVKRTGEKVFLECVQDMDHENMFWYRQDPGLGLRLIYFSYDVKMKEKGDIPEGYSVSREKKERFSLILESASTNQTSMYLCASSRRQGLSMNTEAFFGQGTRLTVV.

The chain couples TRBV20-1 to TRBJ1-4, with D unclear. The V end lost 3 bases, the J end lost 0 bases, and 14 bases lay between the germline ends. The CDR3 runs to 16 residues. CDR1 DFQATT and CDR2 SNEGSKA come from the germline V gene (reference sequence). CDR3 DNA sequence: TGCAGTGCTAGTCTCCACAGTCCTGCAACTAATGAAAAACTGTTTTTT. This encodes CSASLHSPATNEKLFF.